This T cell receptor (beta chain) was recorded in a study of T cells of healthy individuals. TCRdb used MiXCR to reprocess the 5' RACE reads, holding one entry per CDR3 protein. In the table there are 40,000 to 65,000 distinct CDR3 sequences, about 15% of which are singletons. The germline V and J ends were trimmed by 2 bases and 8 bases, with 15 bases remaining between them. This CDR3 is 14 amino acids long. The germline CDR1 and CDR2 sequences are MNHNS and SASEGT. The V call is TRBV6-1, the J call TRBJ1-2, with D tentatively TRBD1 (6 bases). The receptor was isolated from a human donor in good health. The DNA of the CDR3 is TGTGCCAGCAGTGAAATAACAGGGCCTTGGGGCTACACCTTC. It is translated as CASSEITGPWGYTF.